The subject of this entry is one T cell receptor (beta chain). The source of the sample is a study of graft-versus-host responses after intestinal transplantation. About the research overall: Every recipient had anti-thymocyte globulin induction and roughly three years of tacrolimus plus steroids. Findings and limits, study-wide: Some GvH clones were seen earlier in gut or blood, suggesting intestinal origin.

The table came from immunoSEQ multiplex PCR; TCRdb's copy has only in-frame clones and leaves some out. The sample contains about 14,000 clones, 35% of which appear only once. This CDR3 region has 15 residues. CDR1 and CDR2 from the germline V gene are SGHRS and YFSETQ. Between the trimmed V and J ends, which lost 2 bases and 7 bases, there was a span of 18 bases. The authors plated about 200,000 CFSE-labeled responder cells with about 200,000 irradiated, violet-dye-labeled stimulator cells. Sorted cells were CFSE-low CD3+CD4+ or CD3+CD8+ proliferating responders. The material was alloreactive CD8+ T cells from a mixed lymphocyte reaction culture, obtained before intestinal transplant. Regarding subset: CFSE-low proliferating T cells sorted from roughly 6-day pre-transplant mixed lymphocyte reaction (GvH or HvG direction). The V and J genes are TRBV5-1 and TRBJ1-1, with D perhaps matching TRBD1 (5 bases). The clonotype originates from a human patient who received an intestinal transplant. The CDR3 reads CASSFSPDTSLEAFF. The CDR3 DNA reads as TGCGCCAGCAGCTTCTCACCGGACACCAGCCTTGAAGCTTTCTTT.